The 26 T cell receptor beta chains in this list originate from one sample, sequenced in a study of T cell responses to AZD1222 COVID-19 vaccine. Here immunoSEQ multiplex PCR was the method, and the copy in TCRdb shows in-frame clones only, minus some. This sample has 90,000 to 150,000 clones, with over 85% found just once. Sequenced here: peripheral blood, sampled on day 0 of AZD1222 vaccination. These receptors were obtained from an adult in good health.

V and J are TRBV6-5 and TRBJ2-1; D is ambiguous. CDR1 and CDR2 from the germline V gene are MNHEY and SVGAGI. V was trimmed by 10 bases and J by 0 bases, leaving 10 bases between them. This CDR3 is 13 amino acids long. CDR3 loop: CATVSHSYNEQFF. The CDR3 DNA sequence: TGTGCCACCGTTAGCCACTCCTACAATGAGCAGTTCTTC.

The CDR3 is CASSTRNREAQYF. DNA of the CDR3: TGTGCCAGCAGCACCCGAAACAGGGAGGCGCAGTACTTC. The V and J genes are TRBV21-1 and TRBJ2-7. TRBV21-1 represents a pseudogene. The CDR3 is made up of 13 amino acids.

V and J are TRBV30 and TRBJ1-5, with D possibly being TRBD1 (6 bases). This CDR3 contains 13 residues. The ends were cut back, 3 bases at V and 7 bases at J, with 13 bases in the middle. Germline V lookup: CDR1 GTSNPN, CDR2 SVGIG (reference sequence). CDR3 in amino acids: CAWRGGGHQPQHF. CDR3 nucleotide sequence: TGTGCCTGGAGGGGCGGGGGGCACCAGCCCCAGCATTTT.

The chain joins TRBV5-6 to TRBJ1-1; tentatively, D is TRBD1 (5 bases). Trimming removed 5 bases at V and 5 bases at J, with 22 bases between. Germline CDR1 is SGHDT and CDR2 is YYEEEE. The CDR3 covers 16 residues. The CDR3 protein is CASRTRRQGRGTEAFF. The CDR3 DNA is TGTGCCAGCAGAACTCGGAGGCAGGGCCGGGGGACTGAAGCTTTCTTT.

V gene TRBV19 combines with J gene TRBJ2-1, with D possibly being TRBD1 or TRBD2 (6 bases each). The CDR3 is made up of 15 amino acids. Per the germline V gene, CDR1 is LNHDA and CDR2 is SQIVND (reference sequence). V dropped 6 bases and J dropped 2 bases, with 14 bases sitting between them. The CDR3: CASRGWGATYNEQFF. CDR3 nucleotides: TGTGCCAGTAGAGGGTGGGGGGCCACCTACAATGAGCAGTTCTTC. Based on the CDR3 plus reference TRBV19 and TRBJ2-1, the full variable domain is DGGITQSPKYLFRKEGQNVTLSCEQNLNHDAMYWYRQDPGQGLRLIYYSQIVNDFQKGDIAEGYSVSREKKESFPLTVTSAQKNPTAFYLCASRGWGATYNEQFFGPGTRLTVL.

The chain has TRBV2 and TRBJ2-1; a weak D match, TRBD2 (6 bases). CDR3 length: 14 amino acids. Germline V CDR1 and CDR2: SNHLY, FYNNEI. V shed 6 bases and J shed 8 bases, with 17 bases lying between them. CDR3 nucleotide sequence: TGTGCCAGCAGCGAGGGAGGAGAGCATCATGAGCAGTTCTTC. Protein product: CASSEGGEHHEQFF.

The genes are TRBV28 and TRBJ2-7, with 9 bases aligning to TRBD1. The germline gives CDR1 MDHEN, CDR2 SYDVKM. The V and J ends lost 7 bases and 4 bases, in that order; junction bases with no gene match: 11. The CDR3 extends over 15 amino acids. As DNA, the CDR3 is TGTGCCAGCACCACCGGAGGGACAGGGTGGTACGAGCAGTACTTC. It yields the protein CASTTGGTGWYEQYF. Full variable domain (remainder filled in from reference TRBV28 and TRBJ2-7): DVKVTQSSRYLVKRTGEKVFLECVQDMDHENMFWYRQDPGLGLRLIYFSYDVKMKEKGDIPEGYSVSREKKERFSLILESASTNQTSMYLCASTTGGTGWYEQYFGPGTRLTVT.

This clone showed up just a few times. The chain carries TRBV9 and TRBJ2-3, with D possibly TRBD2 on 6 matching bases. CDR3 length: 17 amino acids. Trimming left V 2 bases short and J 3 bases short, with 19 bases between. Germline CDR1 and CDR2: SGDLS and YYNGEE. The CDR3 DNA is TGTGCCAGCAGCGTCGCTGAGGGGACTCGGGGGACAGATACGCAGTATTTT. Its protein is CASSVAEGTRGTDTQYF. Filled out from reference TRBV9 and TRBJ2-3, the complete variable domain reads DSGVTQTPKHLITATGQRVTLRCSPRSGDLSVYWYQQSLDQGLQFLIQYYNGEERAKGNILERFSAQQFPDLHSELNLSSLELGDSALYFCASSVAEGTRGTDTQYFGPGTRLTVL.

J is TRBJ1-1 and V is TRBV28; D not resolved. Per germline, CDR1 MDHEN and CDR2 SYDVKM. The length of the CDR3 is 12 residues. Trimming took off 6 bases at V and 10 bases at J, with 15 bases between the two ends. In DNA form, the CDR3 reads TGTGCCAGCAGCAAACTCGGGGATTTAGCTTTCTTT. Translated, it gives CASSKLGDLAFF.

The chain recombines TRBV30 with TRBJ1-2; 9 positions agree with TRBD1. CDR1 is GTSNPN, CDR2 SVGIG, per germline (reference sequence). V shed 7 bases and J 6 bases; nucleotides not matched to a gene: 9. The CDR3 is 13 residues long. For the CDR3, the DNA is TGTGCCTCGCAAGGGGACAGGGTGAATGGCTACACCTTC. Translation gives CASQGDRVNGYTF.

This rearrangement joins TRBV5-4 to TRBJ2-2; no firm D call. V lost 0 bases, J lost 0 bases, and 6 bases lay in between. Germline CDR1 and CDR2: SGHNT and YYREEE (reference sequence). The CDR3 is made up of 15 amino acids. The CDR3 nucleotides read TGTGCCAGCAGCTTGGTAAACCCGAACACCGGGGAGCTGTTTTTT. Residues: CASSLVNPNTGELFF.

This clone was counted a single time. This chain links TRBV11-2 with TRBJ1-2; D gene uncertain. Trimming took 4 bases from V and 4 from J, leaving 13 bases between them. This CDR3 has 14 amino acids. Germline CDR1 SGHAT, CDR2 FQNNGV. The CDR3 sequence is CASSSGGYSYGYTF. DNA for the CDR3: TGTGCCAGCAGCTCCGGAGGTTACTCCTATGGCTACACCTTC.

The rearrangement links TRBV9 to TRBJ1-5; 9 bases fit TRBD1. Germline trimming cut 4 bases from V and 5 bases from J; bases unmatched to any gene: 4. This CDR3 region has 14 residues. Germline loops: CDR1 SGDLS, CDR2 YYNGEE. The CDR3: CASSPGQGYQPQHF. The CDR3 region has the DNA TGTGCCAGCAGCCCCGGACAGGGGTATCAGCCCCAGCATTTT.

The chain carries TRBV7-3 and TRBJ2-3; 8 bases match TRBD2. This CDR3 has 15 amino acids. CDR1 and CDR2 (germline): SGHTA, FQGTGA. V shed 3 bases, J shed 2 bases, and the junction held 4 bases outside the gene matches. CDR3 sequence (DNA): TGTGCCAGCAGCTTGGGACTAGGCGTCACAGATACGCAGTATTTT. Protein: CASSLGLGVTDTQYF.

The chain joins TRBV5-4 to TRBJ2-1; D might be TRBD1 (6 bases). The germline CDR1 and CDR2 sequences are SGHNT and YYREEE (reference sequence). V lost 4 bases, J lost 7 bases, and 12 bases lay in between. This CDR3 is built from 13 residues. The CDR3 reads CASSRTGFNEQFF. CDR3 bases: TGTGCCAGCAGCCGTACAGGGTTTAATGAGCAGTTCTTC.

V gene TRBV18 combines with J gene TRBJ1-4, with D possibly being TRBD1 (5 bases). The V and J ends lost 1 base and 2 bases respectively, with 5 bases between them. The CDR3 sequence is 14 residues long. CDR1 KGHSH and CDR2 LQKENI come from the germline V gene. The CDR3, as DNA: TGTGCCAGCTCACCACGGGGGACTAATGAAAAACTGTTTTTT. This sequence encodes CASSPRGTNEKLFF.

V gene TRBV7-8 combines with J gene TRBJ1-1, with TRBD1 matching 8 bases. The germline gives CDR1 SGHVS, CDR2 FQNEAQ. V shed 5 bases, J shed 3 bases, and the junction held 5 bases outside the gene matches. The CDR3 consists of 14 residues. CDR3: CASSTGTGDTEAFF. The CDR3 bases are TGTGCCAGCAGCACCGGGACAGGAGACACTGAAGCTTTCTTT.

The chain joins TRBV5-1 to TRBJ2-3; D tentatively fits TRBD1 or TRBD2 (6 bases each). V lost 5 bases, J lost 2 bases, and 15 bases lay in between. This CDR3 contains 15 residues. Germline V CDR1 and CDR2: SGHRS, YFSETQ. This CDR3 reads CASRLRGAPTDTQYF. In nucleotides, the CDR3 is TGCGCCAGCAGGTTGAGGGGGGCTCCCACAGATACGCAGTATTTT.

The chain links TRBV5-1 to TRBJ2-7; 8 nucleotides match TRBD1. This CDR3 has 14 residues. Germline CDR1 and CDR2: SGHRS and YFSETQ. V shed 2 bases, J shed 5 bases, and the junction held 6 bases outside the gene matches. The DNA for the CDR3 is TGCGCCAGCAGCTTATTTTCAGGGGGCAACGAGCAGTACTTC. Amino acid sequence: CASSLFSGGNEQYF.

This chain joins TRBV3-1 (or the pseudogene TRBV3-2) and TRBJ1-2; TRBD1 might be the D (6 bases). CDR3 size: 14 residues. V shed 3 bases and J shed 3 bases, with 11 bases lying between them. From germline, CDR1 is LGHDT and CDR2 YNNKEL (reference sequence). Here the CDR3 reads CASSQGGPDYGYTF. The CDR3 coding sequence is TGTGCCAGCAGCCAGGGGGGGCCCGACTATGGCTACACCTTC.

This chain links TRBV6-5 with TRBJ2-7; D gene ambiguous. Germline V lookup: CDR1 MNHEY, CDR2 SVGAGI. This CDR3 contains 13 residues. V gave up 8 bases and J gave up 4 bases, with 15 bases separating them. Written as DNA, the CDR3 is TGTGCCAGCGGGATGGGTATATGGTACGAGCAGTACTTC. This sequence encodes CASGMGIWYEQYF.

The J gene is TRBJ1-2, the V gene TRBV27; D gene uncertain. CDR1 MNHEY and CDR2 SMNVEV come from the germline V gene (reference sequence). The CDR3 spans 14 residues. The germline V and J ends were trimmed by 2 bases and 4 bases, with 11 bases remaining between them. The DNA of the CDR3 is TGTGCCAGCAGTTTAGGTGGGCAGCCCTATGGCTACACCTTC. Translated, it gives CASSLGGQPYGYTF.

The chain links TRBV19 to TRBJ2-3, with a weak D call TRBD1 (6 bases). Between the trimmed V and J ends, which lost 6 bases and 1 base, there was a span of 14 bases. Germline V gene sequence: CDR1 LNHDA, CDR2 SQIVND (reference sequence). The CDR3 loop spans 15 amino acids. DNA for the CDR3: TGTGCCAGTAGCAAAGCCAACAGGGGCACAGATACGCAGTATTTT. Translation gives CASSKANRGTDTQYF.

The rearrangement uses TRBV15 and TRBJ2-5, with D unclear. CDR3 size: 12 residues. V was shortened by 5 bases and J by 1 base, with 5 bases between the two germline ends. Germline values: CDR1 LNHNV, CDR2 YYDKDF (reference sequence). The CDR3 region is CATSRPQETQYF. CDR3 in DNA: TGTGCCACCAGCCGACCCCAAGAGACCCAGTACTTC.

This chain connects TRBV10-3 to TRBJ1-2; tentative D call: TRBD1 (6 bases). This CDR3 is built from 15 residues. Trimming shortened V by 0 bases and J by 2 bases, and 10 bases separated the two germline ends. Germline lookup yields CDR1 ENHRY and CDR2 SYGVKD. The CDR3 is CAISESSTGNYGYTF. In DNA, the CDR3 is TGTGCCATCAGTGAGTCGTCGACAGGAAACTATGGCTACACCTTC.

The chain links TRBV7-3 to TRBJ1-1; a possible D gene is TRBD1 (6 bases). The CDR3 runs to 20 residues. The V end lost 10 bases, the J end lost 1 base, and 34 bases lay between the germline ends. Germline CDR1 SGHTA, CDR2 FQGTGA. The CDR3 spells CANTPQRRKGDNCENTEAFF. The CDR3 DNA is TGTGCCAATACACCGCAGAGACGGAAAGGGGACAACTGCGAGAACACTGAAGCTTTCTTT.